The subject of this entry is one TCR beta chain. Original data processing: Amplification of reference gene primers was used by the study to estimate nucleated cell counts. The table came from immunoSEQ multiplex PCR; TCRdb's copy has only in-frame clones and leaves some out. V and J calls and clone size are copied from that table; D and trimming were computed from the DNA. The table lists 65,000 to 90,000 clones, about 88% of them singletons. The CDR3 is 15 amino acids. The V gene end was trimmed by 4 bases and the J gene end by 4 bases; junction bases not matched to a gene: 6. Germline CDR1 is SNHLY and CDR2 is FYNNEI. This sample is part of a study of blood T cell repertoires in COVID-19. The wider study: The origin of the acute and convalescent COVID-19 samples was the United States, Italy and Spain. In each case, the material was cDNA or gDNA derived from T cells, B-cell-depleted T cells, or PBMCs.

This clonotype originated in a man in his forties or fifties with acute or convalescent COVID-19. The chain employs TRBV2 and TRBJ2-1, with 8 positions matching TRBD2. Material for sequencing was peripheral blood. The CDR3, as DNA: TGTGCCAGCAGTGTAAGCGGGGGCCCGTACAATGAGCAGTTCTTC. Its protein product is CASSVSGGPYNEQFF.